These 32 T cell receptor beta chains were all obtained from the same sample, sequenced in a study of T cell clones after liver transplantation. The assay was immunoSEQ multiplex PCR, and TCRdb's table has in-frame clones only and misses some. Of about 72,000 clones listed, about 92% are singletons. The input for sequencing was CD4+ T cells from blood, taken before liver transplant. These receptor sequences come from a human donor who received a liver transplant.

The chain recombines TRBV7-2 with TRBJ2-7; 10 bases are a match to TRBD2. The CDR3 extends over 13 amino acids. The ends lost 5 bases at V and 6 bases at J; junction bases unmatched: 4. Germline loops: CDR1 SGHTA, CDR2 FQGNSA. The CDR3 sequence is CASSTRLAGEQYF. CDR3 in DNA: TGTGCCAGCAGCACCCGACTAGCGGGCGAGCAGTACTTC.

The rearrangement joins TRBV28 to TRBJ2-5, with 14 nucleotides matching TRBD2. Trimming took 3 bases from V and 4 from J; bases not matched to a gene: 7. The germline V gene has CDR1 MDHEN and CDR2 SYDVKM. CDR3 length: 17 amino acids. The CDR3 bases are TGTGCCAGCAGTTTGGTGACTAGCGGGAGGGAGAGAGAGACCCAGTACTTC. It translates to CASSLVTSGRERETQYF.

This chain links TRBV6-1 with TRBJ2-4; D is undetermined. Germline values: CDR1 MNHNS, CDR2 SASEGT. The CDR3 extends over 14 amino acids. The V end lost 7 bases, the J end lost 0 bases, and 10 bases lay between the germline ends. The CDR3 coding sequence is TGTGCCAGCAACGAGGAACTAGCCAAAAACATTCAGTACTTC. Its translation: CASNEELAKNIQYF.

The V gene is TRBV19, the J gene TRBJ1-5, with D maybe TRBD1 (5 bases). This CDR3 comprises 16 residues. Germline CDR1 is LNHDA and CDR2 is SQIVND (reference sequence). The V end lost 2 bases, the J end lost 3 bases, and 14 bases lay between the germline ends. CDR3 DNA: TGTGCCAGTAGTATATTTGCCAGGGCAGTCAATCAGCCCCAGCATTTT. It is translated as CASSIFARAVNQPQHF.

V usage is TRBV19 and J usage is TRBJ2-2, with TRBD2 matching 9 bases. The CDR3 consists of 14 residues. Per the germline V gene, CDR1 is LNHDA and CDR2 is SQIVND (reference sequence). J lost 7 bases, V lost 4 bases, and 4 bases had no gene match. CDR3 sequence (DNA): TGTGCCAGTAGTAGCTCTAGCGGGGTCGGGGAGCTGTTTTTT. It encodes CASSSSSGVGELFF.

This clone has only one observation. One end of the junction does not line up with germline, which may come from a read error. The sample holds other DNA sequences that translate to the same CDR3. The DNA for the CDR3 is TGCGCCAGCAGCTTTCAGGGAGCAGGGCGCACAGATACGCAGTATTTT. This codes for CASSFQGAGRTDTQYF. J is TRBJ2-3 and V is TRBV7-2, with D perhaps being TRBD1 or TRBD2 (5 bases each). The V gene's germline CDR1 is SGHTA and CDR2 FQGNSA. The CDR3 runs to 16 residues.

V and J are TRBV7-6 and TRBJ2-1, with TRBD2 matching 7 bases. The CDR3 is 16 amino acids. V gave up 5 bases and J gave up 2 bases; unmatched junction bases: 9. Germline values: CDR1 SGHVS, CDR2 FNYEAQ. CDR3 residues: CASSPGLPGAYNEQFF. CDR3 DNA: TGTGCCAGCAGCCCGGGACTACCTGGGGCCTACAATGAGCAGTTCTTC.

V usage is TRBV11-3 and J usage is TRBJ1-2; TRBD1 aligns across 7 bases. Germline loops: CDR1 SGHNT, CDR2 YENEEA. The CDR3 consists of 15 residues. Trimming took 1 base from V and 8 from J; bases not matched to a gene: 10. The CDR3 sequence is CASSLGRQGNSGYTF. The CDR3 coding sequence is TGTGCCAGCAGCTTAGGCCGACAGGGCAATTCGGGCTACACCTTC. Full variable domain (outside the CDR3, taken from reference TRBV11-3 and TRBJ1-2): EAGVVQSPRYKIIEKKQPVAFWCNPISGHNTLYWYLQNLGQGPELLIRYENEEAVDDSQLPKDRFSAERLKGVDSTLKIQPAELGDSAVYLCASSLGRQGNSGYTFGSGTRLTVV.

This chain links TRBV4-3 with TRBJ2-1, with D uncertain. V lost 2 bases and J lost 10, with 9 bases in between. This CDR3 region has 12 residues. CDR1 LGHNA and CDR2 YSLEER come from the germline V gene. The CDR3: CASSQYAEEQFF. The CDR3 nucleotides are TGCGCCAGCAGCCAATACGCGGAAGAGCAGTTCTTC.

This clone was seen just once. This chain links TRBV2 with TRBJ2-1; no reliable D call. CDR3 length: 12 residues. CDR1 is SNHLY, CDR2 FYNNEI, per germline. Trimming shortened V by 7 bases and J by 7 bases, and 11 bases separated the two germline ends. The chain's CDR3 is CASKIHGNEQFF. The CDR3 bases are TGTGCCAGCAAAATCCATGGGAATGAGCAGTTCTTC.

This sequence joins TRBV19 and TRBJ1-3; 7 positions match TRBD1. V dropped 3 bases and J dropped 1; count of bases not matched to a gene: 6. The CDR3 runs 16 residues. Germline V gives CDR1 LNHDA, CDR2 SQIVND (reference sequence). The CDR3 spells CASSILAGGSGNTIYF. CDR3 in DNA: TGTGCCAGTAGTATTCTTGCAGGGGGGTCTGGAAACACCATATATTTT.

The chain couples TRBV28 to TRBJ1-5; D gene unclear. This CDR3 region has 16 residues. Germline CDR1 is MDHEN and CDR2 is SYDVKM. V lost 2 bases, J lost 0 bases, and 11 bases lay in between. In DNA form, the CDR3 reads TGTGCCAGCAGTTTAGAGAGACACTATAGCAATCAGCCCCAGCATTTT. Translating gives CASSLERHYSNQPQHF.

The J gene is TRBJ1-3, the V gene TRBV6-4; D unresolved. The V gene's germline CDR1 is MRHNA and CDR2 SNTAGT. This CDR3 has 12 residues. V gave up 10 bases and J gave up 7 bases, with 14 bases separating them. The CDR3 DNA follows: TGTGCCACCTCACGCCTCAGGAACACCATATATTTT. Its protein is CATSRLRNTIYF.

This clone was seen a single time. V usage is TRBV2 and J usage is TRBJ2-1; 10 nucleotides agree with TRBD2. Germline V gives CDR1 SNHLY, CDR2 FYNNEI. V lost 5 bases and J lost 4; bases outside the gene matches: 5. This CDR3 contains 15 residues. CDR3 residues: CASSTSGTSYNEQFF. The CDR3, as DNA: TGTGCCAGCAGTACTAGCGGGACCTCTTACAATGAGCAGTTCTTC.

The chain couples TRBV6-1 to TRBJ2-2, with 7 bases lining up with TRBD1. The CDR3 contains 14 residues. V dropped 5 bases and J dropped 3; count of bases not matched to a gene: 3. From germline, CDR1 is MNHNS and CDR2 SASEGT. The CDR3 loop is CASSRTGDTGELFF. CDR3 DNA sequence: TGTGCCAGCAGTCGAACAGGGGACACCGGGGAGCTGTTTTTT.

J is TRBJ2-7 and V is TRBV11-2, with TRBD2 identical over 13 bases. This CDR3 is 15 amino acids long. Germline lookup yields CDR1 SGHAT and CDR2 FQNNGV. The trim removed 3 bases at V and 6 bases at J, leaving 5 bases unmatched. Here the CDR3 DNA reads TGTGCCAGCAGCTTCGGACTAGCGGGAGTAGGCGAGCAGTACTTC. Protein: CASSFGLAGVGEQYF.

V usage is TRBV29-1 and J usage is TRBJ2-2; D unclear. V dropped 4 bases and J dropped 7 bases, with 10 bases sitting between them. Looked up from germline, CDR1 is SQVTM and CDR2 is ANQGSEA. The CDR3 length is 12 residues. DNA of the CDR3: TGCAGCGTTGCGTGGGGTAACGGGGAGCTGTTTTTT. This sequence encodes CSVAWGNGELFF.

CDR3 protein: CASSVGQGGYEQYF. The CDR3 region has the DNA TGTGCCAGCAGTGTGGGACAGGGTGGGTACGAGCAGTACTTC. The chain joins TRBV6-1 to TRBJ2-5; 9 nucleotides line up with TRBD1. Judging by the DNA end, TRBJ2-7 fits better; the J call may be wrong. The germline gives CDR1 MNHNS, CDR2 SASEGT. This CDR3 contains 14 residues.

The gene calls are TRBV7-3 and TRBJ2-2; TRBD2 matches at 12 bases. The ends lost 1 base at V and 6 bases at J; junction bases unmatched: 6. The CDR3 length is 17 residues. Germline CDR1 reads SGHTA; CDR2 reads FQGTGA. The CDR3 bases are TGTGCCAGCAGCTTAATTGGGCTAGCGGGAGGGCCCGGGGAGCTGTTTTTT. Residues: CASSLIGLAGGPGELFF. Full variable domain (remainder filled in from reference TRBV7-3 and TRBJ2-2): GAGVSQTPSNKVTEKGKYVELRCDPISGHTALYWYRQSLGQGPEFLIYFQGTGAADDSGLPNDRFFAVRPEGSVSTLKIQRTERGDSAVYLCASSLIGLAGGPGELFFGEGSRLTVL.

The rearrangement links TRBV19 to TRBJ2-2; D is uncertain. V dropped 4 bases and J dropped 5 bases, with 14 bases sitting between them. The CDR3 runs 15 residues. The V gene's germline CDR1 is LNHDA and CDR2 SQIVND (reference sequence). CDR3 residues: CASSTLGAQTGELFF. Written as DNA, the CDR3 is TGTGCCAGTAGTACCCTGGGCGCTCAAACCGGGGAGCTGTTTTTT. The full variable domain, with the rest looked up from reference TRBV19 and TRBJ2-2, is DGGITQSPKYLFRKEGQNVTLSCEQNLNHDAMYWYRQDPGQGLRLIYYSQIVNDFQKGDIAEGYSVSREKKESFPLTVTSAQKNPTAFYLCASSTLGAQTGELFFGEGSRLTVL.

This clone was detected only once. The CDR3 spells CASSSSGRGGVDTQYF. CDR3 in DNA: TGTGCCAGCAGTTCAAGCGGGAGAGGGGGTGTAGATACGCAGTATTTT. This sequence joins TRBV6-5 and TRBJ2-3, with 8 bases identical to TRBD2. V was pared by 4 bases and J by 5 bases, with 11 bases of the junction left unmatched. Germline-derived CDR1 and CDR2 are MNHEY and SVGAGI. CDR3 length equals 16 residues.

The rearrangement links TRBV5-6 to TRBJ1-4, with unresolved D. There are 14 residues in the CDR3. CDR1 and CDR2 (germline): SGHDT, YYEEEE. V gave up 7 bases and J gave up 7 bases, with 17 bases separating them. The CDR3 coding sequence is TGTGCCAGCTCCGACCGAGTCTGGGGTGAAAAACTGTTTTTT. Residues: CASSDRVWGEKLFF. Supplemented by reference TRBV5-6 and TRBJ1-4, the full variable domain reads DAGVTQSPTHLIKTRGQQVTLRCSPKSGHDTVSWYQQALGQGPQFIFQYYEEEERQRGNFPDRFSGHQFPNYSSELNVNALLLGDSALYLCASSDRVWGEKLFFGSGTQLSVL.

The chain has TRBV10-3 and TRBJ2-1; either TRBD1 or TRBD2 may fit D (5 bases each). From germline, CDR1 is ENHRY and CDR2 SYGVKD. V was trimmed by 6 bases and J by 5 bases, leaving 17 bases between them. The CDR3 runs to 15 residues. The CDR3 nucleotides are TGTGCCATCAGATCGTCCGGAGGACACGACAATGAGCAGTTCTTC. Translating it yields CAIRSSGGHDNEQFF.

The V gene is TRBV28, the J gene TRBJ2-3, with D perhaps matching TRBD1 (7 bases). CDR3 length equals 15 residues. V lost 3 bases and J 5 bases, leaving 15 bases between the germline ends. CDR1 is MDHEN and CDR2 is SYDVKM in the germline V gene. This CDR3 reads CASSFGGQGGDTQYF. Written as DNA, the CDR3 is TGTGCCAGCAGTTTTGGAGGTCAGGGGGGAGATACGCAGTATTTT.

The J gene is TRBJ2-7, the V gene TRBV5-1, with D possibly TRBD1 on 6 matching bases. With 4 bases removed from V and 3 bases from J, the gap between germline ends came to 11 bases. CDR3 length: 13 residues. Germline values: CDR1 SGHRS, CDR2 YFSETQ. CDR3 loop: CASSVDSVYEQYF. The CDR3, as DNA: TGCGCCAGCAGCGTGGACAGTGTCTACGAGCAGTACTTC.

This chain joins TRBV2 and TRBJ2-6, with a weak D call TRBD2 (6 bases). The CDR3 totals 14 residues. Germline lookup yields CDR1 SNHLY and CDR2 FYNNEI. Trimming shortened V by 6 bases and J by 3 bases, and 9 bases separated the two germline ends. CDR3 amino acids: CASRFGSGANVLTF. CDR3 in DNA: TGTGCCAGCAGATTCGGGAGTGGGGCCAACGTCCTGACTTTC.

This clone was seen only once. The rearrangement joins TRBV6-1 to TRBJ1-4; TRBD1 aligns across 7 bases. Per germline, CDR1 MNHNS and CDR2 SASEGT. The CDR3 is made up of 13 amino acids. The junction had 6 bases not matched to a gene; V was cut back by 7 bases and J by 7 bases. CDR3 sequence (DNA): TGTGCCAGCACGGGGCAGGGGGGTGAAAAACTGTTTTTT. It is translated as CASTGQGGEKLFF.

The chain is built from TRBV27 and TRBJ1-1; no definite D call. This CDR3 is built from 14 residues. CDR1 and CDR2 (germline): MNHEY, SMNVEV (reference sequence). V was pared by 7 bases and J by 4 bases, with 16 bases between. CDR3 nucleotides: TGTGCCAGCACCCTGATGGCAGGCAGCACTGAAGCTTTCTTT. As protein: CASTLMAGSTEAFF.

The CDR3 reads CASSIIAGGTDTQYF. As DNA, the CDR3 is TGTGCCAGTAGTATAATAGCGGGAGGCACAGATACGCAGTATTTT. V and J are TRBV19 and TRBJ2-3; TRBD2 matches 9 bases. The CDR3 covers 15 residues. J was trimmed by 1 base and V by 2 bases; bases with no gene match: 1. Germline lookup yields CDR1 LNHDA and CDR2 SQIVND (reference sequence).

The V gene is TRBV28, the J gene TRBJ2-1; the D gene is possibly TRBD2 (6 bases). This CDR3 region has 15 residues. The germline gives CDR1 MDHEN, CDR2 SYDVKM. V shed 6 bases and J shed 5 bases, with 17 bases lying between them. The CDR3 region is CASSPGLFKNNEQFF. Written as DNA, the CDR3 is TGTGCCAGCAGCCCCGGACTATTTAAAAACAATGAGCAGTTCTTC.

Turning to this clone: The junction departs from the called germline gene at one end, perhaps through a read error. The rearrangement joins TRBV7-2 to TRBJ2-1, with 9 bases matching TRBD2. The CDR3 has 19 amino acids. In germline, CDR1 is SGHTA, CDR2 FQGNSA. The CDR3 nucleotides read TGTGCCAGCAGCTCCCAAACTCGGACTAGCGCGAGCTCCTGCAATGAGCAGTTCTTC. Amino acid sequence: CASSSQTRTSASSCNEQFF.

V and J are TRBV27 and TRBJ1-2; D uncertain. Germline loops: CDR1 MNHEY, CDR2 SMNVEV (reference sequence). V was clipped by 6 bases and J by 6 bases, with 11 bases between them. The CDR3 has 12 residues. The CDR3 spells CASRPGSHGYTF. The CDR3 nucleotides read TGTGCCAGCAGACCGGGGAGTCATGGCTACACCTTC.